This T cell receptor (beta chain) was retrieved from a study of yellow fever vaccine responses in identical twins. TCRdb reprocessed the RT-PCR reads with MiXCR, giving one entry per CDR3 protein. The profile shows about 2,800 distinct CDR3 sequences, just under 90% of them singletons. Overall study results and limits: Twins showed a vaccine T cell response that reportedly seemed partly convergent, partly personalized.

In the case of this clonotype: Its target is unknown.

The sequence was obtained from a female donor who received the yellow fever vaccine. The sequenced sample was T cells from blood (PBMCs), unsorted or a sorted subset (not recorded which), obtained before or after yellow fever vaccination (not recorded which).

The CDR3 here is CASSLVGSGGYNEQFF. Written as DNA, the CDR3 is TGTGCCAGCAGCTTAGTAGGTAGCGGGGGGTACAATGAGCAGTTCTTC. This chain joins TRBV11-3 and TRBJ2-1, with TRBD2 matching 10 bases. V lost 1 base and J lost 4; bases outside the gene matches: 4. The CDR3 runs to 16 residues. The germline CDR1 and CDR2 sequences are SGHNT and YENEEA.